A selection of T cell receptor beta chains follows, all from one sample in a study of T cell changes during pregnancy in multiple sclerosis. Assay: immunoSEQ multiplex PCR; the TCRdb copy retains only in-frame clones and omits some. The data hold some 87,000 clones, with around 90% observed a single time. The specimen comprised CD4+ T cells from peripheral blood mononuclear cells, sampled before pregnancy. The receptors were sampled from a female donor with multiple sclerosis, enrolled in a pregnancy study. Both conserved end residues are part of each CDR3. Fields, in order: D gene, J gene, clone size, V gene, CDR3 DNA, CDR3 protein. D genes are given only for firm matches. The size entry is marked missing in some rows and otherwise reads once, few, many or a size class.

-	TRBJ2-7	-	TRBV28	TGTGCCAGCAGGACTGGGGCCTCCTACGAGCAGTACTTC	CASRTGASYEQYF
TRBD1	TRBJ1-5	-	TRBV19	TGTGCCAGTAGTACGGGACAGGTATTCCAGCCCCAGCATTTT	CASSTGQVFQPQHF
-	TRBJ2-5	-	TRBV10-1	TGCGCCAGCAGTGAGTCAGGGGAAGAGACCCAGTACTTC	CASSESGEETQYF
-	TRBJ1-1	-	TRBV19	TGTGCCAGTAATCCGGGGGGGCCTGAAGCTTTCTTT	CASNPGGPEAFF
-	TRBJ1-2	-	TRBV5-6	TGTGCCGGCAACCGGGGGGGCGGCTATGGCTACACCTTC	CAGNRGGGYGYTF
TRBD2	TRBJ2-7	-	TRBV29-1	TGCAGCGTTGGGACTAGCGCCTACGAGCAGTACTTC	CSVGTSAYEQYF
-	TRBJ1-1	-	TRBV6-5	TGTGCCAGCAGGATAACAGGGAACACTGAAGCTTTCTTT	CASRITGNTEAFF
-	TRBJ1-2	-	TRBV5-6	TGTGCCAGCAGCTTTTTCGGTTTCCAAGGCTACACCTTC	CASSFFGFQGYTF
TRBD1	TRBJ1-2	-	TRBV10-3	TGTGCCATCAGTGAGTCGTCAGGGGGTGGCGGCTACACCTTC	CAISESSGGGGYTF
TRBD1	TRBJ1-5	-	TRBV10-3	TGTGCCATATCACAGGGGGCGTCTGGACAGCCCCAGCATTTT	CAISQGASGQPQHF
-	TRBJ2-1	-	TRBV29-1	TGCAGCGTTGACGCGGGTTACAATGAGCAGTTCTTC	CSVDAGYNEQFF
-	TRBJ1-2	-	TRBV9	TGTGCCAGCAACTCAGCAGGGGATGGCTACACCTTC	CASNSAGDGYTF
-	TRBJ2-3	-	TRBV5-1	TGCGCCAGCAGCTTGATGGCGGAGCTTGCCACAGATACGCAGTATTTT	CASSLMAELATDTQYF
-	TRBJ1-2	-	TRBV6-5	TGTGCCAGCAGTTACGAGGGTCGCTATGGCTGCACCTTC	CASSYEGRYGCTF
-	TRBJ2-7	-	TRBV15	TGTGCCACACAACCATCTAAAGCGGTCTCCGCCGAGCAGTACTTC	CATQPSKAVSAEQYF
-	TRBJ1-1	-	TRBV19	TGTGCCAGTAGTTCAGGTGCGAACACTGAAGCTTTCTTT	CASSSGANTEAFF
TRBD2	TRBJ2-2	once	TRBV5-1	TGCGCCAGCAGCCCGGGACTAGAGAGCACCGGGGAGCTGTTTTTT	CASSPGLESTGELFF
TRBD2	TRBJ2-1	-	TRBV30	TGTGCCTGGAGCTCGGCGGGGGGTGAGCAGTTCTTC	CAWSSAGGEQFF
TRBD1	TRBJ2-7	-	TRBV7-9	TGTGCCAGCAGCTTAGACGTGGGACAGTGGGACGAGCAGTACTTC	CASSLDVGQWDEQYF
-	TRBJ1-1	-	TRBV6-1	TGTGCCAGCAGAAGAGGTACGGATCGGTACACTGAAGCTTTCTTT	CASRRGTDRYTEAFF
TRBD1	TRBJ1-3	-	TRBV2	TGTGCCAGCAGTCCCCGACAGGGAGGTTCGGGAAACACCATATATTTT	CASSPRQGGSGNTIYF
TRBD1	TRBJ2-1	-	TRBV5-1	TGCGCCAGCCGGGACAGGGCCGGTGAGCAGTTCTTC	CASRDRAGEQFF
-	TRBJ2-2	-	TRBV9	TGTGCCAGCAGCCCCCAAACTCTAGAGTTAACAAACACCGGGGAGCTGTTTTTT	CASSPQTLELTNTGELFF
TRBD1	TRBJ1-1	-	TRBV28	TGTGCCAGCAGACCTACAGGGGCGGGGAGTGCTTTCTTT	CASRPTGAGSAFF
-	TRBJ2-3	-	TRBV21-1	TGTGCCAGCAGCATAGAGCAAGGGGATAGCACAGATACGCAGTATTTT	CASSIEQGDSTDTQYF
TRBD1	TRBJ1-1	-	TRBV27	TGTGCCAGCAGTTTTTTAGGGGGACAGTACACTGAAGCTTTCTTT	CASSFLGGQYTEAFF
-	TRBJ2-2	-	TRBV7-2	TGTGCCAGCAGCTTAGCGTTCAGGGCGGAATCCACCGGGGAGCTGTTTTTT	CASSLAFRAESTGELFF
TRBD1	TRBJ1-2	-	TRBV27	TGTGCCAGCAGTTCATTAGGACAGGGGGCTCGGGGCTACACCTTC	CASSSLGQGARGYTF
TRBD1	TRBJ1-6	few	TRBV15	TGTGCCACCAGCACCATACAGGGGGCGCGAGGGAATTCACCCCTCCACTTT	CATSTIQGARGNSPLHF